A single sample gave rise to the 28 T cell receptor beta chains below, sequenced in a study of T cell responses to AZD1222 COVID-19 vaccine. Only in-frame clones appear in the TCRdb table, and some are missing; sequencing was by immunoSEQ multiplex PCR. The sample lists about 100,000 clones, 75% to 95% occurring once. The sample consisted of peripheral blood, taken 28 days after the second AZD1222 dose. These receptors originate from an adult who received the AZD1222 COVID-19 vaccine.

This sequence joins TRBV7-9 and TRBJ2-5; D remains unclear. Germline-derived CDR1 and CDR2 are SEHNR and FQNEAQ (reference sequence). Between the trimmed V and J ends, which lost 2 bases and 5 bases, there was a span of 12 bases. This CDR3 region has 14 residues. The CDR3 sequence: CASSLSYRLETQYF. Here the CDR3 DNA reads TGTGCCAGCAGCTTAAGTTATCGTCTGGAGACCCAGTACTTC. Looking up the rest from reference TRBV7-9 and TRBJ2-5 gives the full variable domain: DTGVSQNPRHKITKRGQNVTFRCDPISEHNRLYWYRQTLGQGPEFLTYFQNEAQLEKSRLLSDRFSAERPKGSFSTLEIQRTEQGDSAMYLCASSLSYRLETQYFGPGTRLLVL.

This chain uses TRBV11-2 with TRBJ2-4, with TRBD1 matching 7 bases. CDR3 size: 15 residues. Germline-derived CDR1 and CDR2 are SGHAT and FQNNGV. Trimming at V came to 1 base and at J to 6 bases, leaving 6 bases not matched to a gene. CDR3 loop: CASSLAQGVGNIQYF. The CDR3 DNA sequence: TGTGCCAGCAGCTTAGCCCAGGGGGTGGGAAACATTCAGTACTTC.

V is TRBV14 and J is TRBJ1-2, with D unresolved. V was pared by 0 bases and J by 0 bases, with 14 bases between. Germline CDR1 and CDR2: SGHDN and FVKESK. This CDR3 comprises 17 residues. CDR3 sequence reads: CASSQDYSAASNYGYTF. CDR3 DNA: TGTGCCAGCAGCCAAGATTATTCGGCGGCCTCTAACTATGGCTACACCTTC.

The genes are TRBV13 and TRBJ1-2; weak D call: TRBD1 (5 bases). CDR3 length: 14 residues. Trimming removed 0 bases at V and 4 bases at J, with 9 bases between. Germline V gene sequence: CDR1 PRHDT, CDR2 FYEKMQ (reference sequence). The CDR3 protein is CASSLGRDFYGYTF. CDR3 DNA sequence: TGTGCCAGCAGCTTAGGCCGGGACTTCTATGGCTACACCTTC.

This chain joins TRBV7-6 and TRBJ1-5; 9 bases match TRBD1. The CDR3 spans 17 residues. The V gene's germline CDR1 is SGHVS and CDR2 FNYEAQ. Trimming removed 5 bases from V and 2 bases from J; junction bases left unmatched: 10. CDR3 sequence (DNA): TGTGCCAGCAGCAAGAACAGGGGGCGCGGTGGCAATCAGCCCCAGCATTTT. Its translation is CASSKNRGRGGNQPQHF. The variable domain in full, with the rest retrieved from reference TRBV7-6 and TRBJ1-5, is GAGVSQSPRYKVTKRGQDVALRCDPISGHVSLYWYRQALGQGPEFLTYFNYEAQQDKSGLPNDRFSAERPEGSISTLTIQRTEQRDSAMYRCASSKNRGRGGNQPQHFGDGTRLSIL.

The CDR3: CASRVAGMNTGELFF. In nucleotides, the CDR3 is TGTGCCAGCAGAGTGGCGGGGATGAACACCGGGGAGCTGTTTTTT. This chain connects TRBV27 to TRBJ2-2; weak D call: TRBD2 (6 bases). Trimming removed 6 bases at V and 1 base at J, with 12 bases between. Germline V gene sequence: CDR1 MNHEY, CDR2 SMNVEV (reference sequence). The CDR3 covers 15 residues.

V usage is TRBV5-4 and J usage is TRBJ1-1; the D is unclear. The CDR3 covers 13 residues. The ends were cut back, 0 bases at V and 4 bases at J, with 7 bases in the middle. CDR1 is SGHNT and CDR2 is YYREEE in the germline V gene (reference sequence). CDR3 in DNA: TGTGCCAGCAGCTTGGGGTCAGTCACTGAAGCTTTCTTT. Translation: CASSLGSVTEAFF. Full variable domain (outside the CDR3, taken from reference TRBV5-4 and TRBJ1-1): ETGVTQSPTHLIKTRGQQVTLRCSSQSGHNTVSWYQQALGQGPQFIFQYYREEENGRGNFPPRFSGLQFPNYSSELNVNALELDDSALYLCASSLGSVTEAFFGQGTRLTVV.

V is TRBV6-5 and J is TRBJ1-1; TRBD1 might be the D (5 bases). Germline V gene data show CDR1 as MNHEY and CDR2 as SVGAGI. Between the trimmed V and J ends, which lost 8 bases and 2 bases, there was a span of 15 bases. The CDR3 covers 14 residues. In DNA, the CDR3 is TGTGCCAGCGCCCCGCAGGGATTCAACACTGAAGCTTTCTTT. It specifies CASAPQGFNTEAFF.

The genes are TRBV28 and TRBJ1-2, with D possibly matching TRBD1 (6 bases). Germline V gives CDR1 MDHEN, CDR2 SYDVKM. The length of the CDR3 is 14 residues. V was clipped by 1 base and J by 8 bases, with 14 bases between them. The CDR3 sequence: CASSLLGGPAGYTF. The CDR3 region has the DNA TGTGCCAGCAGTTTATTGGGGGGGCCGGCAGGCTACACCTTC.

This clone was counted between two and nine times. The rearrangement joins TRBV2 to TRBJ1-5; 7 bases align to TRBD1. V trimming: 5 bases; J trimming: 3 bases; junction bases outside the gene matches: 7. The CDR3 length is 15 residues. CDR1 is SNHLY, CDR2 FYNNEI, per germline. As DNA, the CDR3 is TGTGCCAGCAGTTCTGGAGGGGGCTTCAATCAGCCCCAGCATTTT. Translating it yields CASSSGGGFNQPQHF. The full variable domain, with the rest looked up from reference TRBV2 and TRBJ1-5, is EPEVTQTPSHQVTQMGQEVILRCVPISNHLYFYWYRQILGQKVEFLVSFYNNEISEKSEIFDDQFSVERPDGSNFTLKIRSTKLEDSAMYFCASSSGGGFNQPQHFGDGTRLSIL.

This chain connects TRBV18 to TRBJ1-2, with TRBD1 matching over 10 bases. The CDR3 is 15 amino acids. V dropped 4 bases and J dropped 8; count of bases not matched to a gene: 10. Germline assignment: CDR1 KGHSH and CDR2 LQKENI. In DNA, the CDR3 is TGTGCCAGCTCACAGACAGGGGGCGCAAATAGAGGCTACACCTTC. It encodes CASSQTGGANRGYTF. The full variable domain, completed using reference TRBV18 and TRBJ1-2, is NAGVMQNPRHLVRRRGQEARLRCSPMKGHSHVYWYRQLPEEGLKFMVYLQKENIIDESGMPKERFSAEFPKEGPSILRIQQVVRGDSAAYFCASSQTGGANRGYTFGSGTRLTVV.

The CDR3 DNA follows: TGTGCCAGCAGTTATGGGACTAGCCCCGCCTACGAGCAGTACTTC. Amino acid sequence: CASSYGTSPAYEQYF. The chain links TRBV6-2 or TRBV6-3 to TRBJ2-7; TRBD2 agrees at 9 bases. With V trimmed by 3 bases and J by 2 bases, 5 bases remained unmatched. CDR3 length: 15 residues. Looked up from germline, CDR1 is MNHEY and CDR2 is SVGEGT.

The V call is TRBV19, the J call TRBJ2-5; TRBD1 aligns across 8 bases. The CDR3 is made up of 15 amino acids. With 5 bases clipped from V and 1 base from J, the junction kept 6 bases outside the gene matches. Germline values: CDR1 LNHDA, CDR2 SQIVND (reference sequence). The CDR3 sequence is CASSVDRGSQETQYF. The CDR3 nucleotides are TGTGCCAGTAGTGTTGACAGGGGATCCCAAGAGACCCAGTACTTC.

V usage is TRBV5-5 and J usage is TRBJ1-2; D uncertain. CDR1 is SGHKS and CDR2 is YYEKEE in the germline V gene (reference sequence). Trimming left V 0 bases short and J 3 bases short, with 12 bases between. CDR3 length: 15 residues. The CDR3 spells CASSLVGSGDYGYTF. CDR3 nucleotides: TGTGCCAGCAGCTTGGTGGGGAGTGGGGACTATGGCTACACCTTC.

The chain carries TRBV9 and TRBJ1-4, with 7 positions matching TRBD1. Germline assignment: CDR1 SGDLS and CDR2 YYNGEE. V gave up 4 bases and J gave up 8 bases; unmatched junction bases: 11. CDR3 length: 15 amino acids. In nucleotides, the CDR3 is TGTGCCAGCAGCCCCAGAGACAGGGAGGGAGAAAAACTGTTTTTT. Encoded protein: CASSPRDREGEKLFF.

The CDR3 region is CASSHRGTSYGYTF. CDR3 bases: TGTGCCAGCAGTCACAGGGGAACTAGCTATGGCTACACCTTC. The chain is built from TRBV2 and TRBJ1-2; 7 bases fit TRBD1. The CDR3 is made up of 14 amino acids. V lost 5 bases to trimming and J lost 4 bases; unmatched junction nucleotides: 7. CDR1 SNHLY and CDR2 FYNNEI come from the germline V gene. Complete variable domain (other parts from reference TRBV2 and TRBJ1-2): EPEVTQTPSHQVTQMGQEVILRCVPISNHLYFYWYRQILGQKVEFLVSFYNNEISEKSEIFDDQFSVERPDGSNFTLKIRSTKLEDSAMYFCASSHRGTSYGYTFGSGTRLTVV.

CDR3 sequence (DNA): TGTGCCAGCAGTGTCCGGGATACGCAGTATTTT. Residues: CASSVRDTQYF. The chain carries TRBV25-1 and TRBJ2-3; no reliable D call. Germline-derived CDR1 and CDR2 are MGHDK and SYGVNS. CDR3 length equals 11 residues. V lost 4 bases, J lost 6 bases, and 5 bases lay in between.

The chain carries TRBV5-5 and TRBJ1-6, with no clear D. The CDR3 runs to 17 residues. CDR1 SGHKS and CDR2 YYEKEE come from the germline V gene (reference sequence). With 3 bases removed from V and 9 bases from J, the gap between germline ends came to 22 bases. CDR3 nucleotide sequence: TGTGCCAGCAGCTCGGCCACGTTTCCGACGACACTTTCACCCCTCCACTTT. Amino acid sequence: CASSSATFPTTLSPLHF.

This chain connects TRBV12-5 to TRBJ2-7; the D gene is possibly TRBD2 (7 bases). Looked up from germline, CDR1 is LGHNT and CDR2 is FRNRAP. Deletions cut 2 bases from V and 6 bases from J, with 20 bases between. The length of the CDR3 is 16 residues. As DNA, the CDR3 is TGTGCTAGTGGTTTGAGGGGGGGGGACACTTTTTCCGAGCAGTACTTC. Its translation: CASGLRGGDTFSEQYF.

V usage is TRBV5-1 and J usage is TRBJ2-7; D is possibly TRBD2 (6 bases). The CDR3 runs 15 residues. Germline values: CDR1 SGHRS, CDR2 YFSETQ. The germline V and J ends were trimmed by 7 bases and 2 bases, with 19 bases remaining between them. In DNA, the CDR3 is TGCGCCAGCTCGCTTCTGGGAGGCAGGACCTACGAGCAGTACTTC. This sequence encodes CASSLLGGRTYEQYF.

The CDR3 DNA reads as TGTGCCAGCAGTGAACCGGGGGGAGGGAACACCGGGGAGCTGTTTTTT. This codes for CASSEPGGGNTGELFF. This chain joins TRBV6-1 and TRBJ2-2; 7 bases agree with TRBD2. The CDR3 is 16 residues long. CDR1 and CDR2 (germline): MNHNS, SASEGT. V was clipped by 2 bases and J by 1 base; unmatched bases: 4.

The DNA for the CDR3 is TGTGCCAGCAGCCCAAACAGGGGGCCGAACTATGGCTACACCTTC. This gives the protein CASSPNRGPNYGYTF. J is TRBJ1-2 and V is TRBV3-1 (or the pseudogene TRBV3-2), with 9 bases that match TRBD1. V dropped 4 bases and J dropped 2; count of bases not matched to a gene: 5. The CDR3 runs 15 residues. In germline, CDR1 is LGHDT, CDR2 YNNKEL (reference sequence).

The CDR3: CASTSGVGGYNEQFF. CDR3 nucleotide sequence: TGTGCCAGCACCTCGGGGGTAGGGGGCTACAATGAGCAGTTCTTC. The chain carries TRBV12-1 and TRBJ2-1. TRBV12-1 is a pseudogene segment. The CDR3 covers 15 residues.

This clone was seen a handful of times. This rearrangement joins TRBV2 to TRBJ2-7; no clear D. CDR1 is SNHLY and CDR2 is FYNNEI in the germline V gene. The length of the CDR3 is 11 residues. V was trimmed by 4 bases and J by 6 bases, leaving 7 bases between them. DNA for the CDR3: TGTGCCAGCAGTGGCCAATCCGAGCAGTACTTC. It specifies CASSGQSEQYF.

The J gene is TRBJ2-1, the V gene TRBV13; 13 positions agree with TRBD2. The CDR3 totals 15 residues. Germline V gene lookup returns CDR1 PRHDT and CDR2 FYEKMQ (reference sequence). V was clipped by 7 bases and J by 5 bases; unmatched bases: 5. The CDR3 nucleotides are TGTGCCAGCAACCTAGGACTAGCGGGAGACAATGAGCAGTTCTTC. It translates to CASNLGLAGDNEQFF.

This sequence joins TRBV7-2 and TRBJ1-1; the match to TRBD1 covers 7 bases. This CDR3 is 14 amino acids long. J gave up 2 bases and V 3 bases, and 3 bases lay outside the gene matches. Per germline, CDR1 SGHTA and CDR2 FQGNSA. The CDR3: CASSFYRGNTEAFF. CDR3 nucleotide sequence: TGTGCCAGCAGCTTCTACAGGGGAAACACTGAAGCTTTCTTT. Full variable domain (outside the CDR3, taken from reference TRBV7-2 and TRBJ1-1): GAGVSQSPSNKVTEKGKDVELRCDPISGHTALYWYRQSLGQGLEFLIYFQGNSAPDKSGLPSDRFSAERTGGSVSTLTIQRTQQEDSAVYLCASSFYRGNTEAFFGQGTRLTVV.

The chain links TRBV10-3 to TRBJ2-7, with a possible D match to TRBD1 (5 bases). There are 13 residues in the CDR3. Germline CDR1 is ENHRY and CDR2 is SYGVKD. V was clipped by 3 bases and J by 4 bases, with 10 bases between them. In DNA, the CDR3 is TGTGCCATCAGTGACAGGGCGCCTTACGAGCAGTACTTC. Protein product: CAISDRAPYEQYF.

The CDR3 coding sequence is TGTGCCAGCAGCGACTGGGGAGATACGCAGTATTTT. Amino acids: CASSDWGDTQYF. The chain is built from TRBV5-4 and TRBJ2-3; D is ambiguous. The CDR3 sequence is 12 residues long. Trimming removed 4 bases from V and 5 bases from J, with 8 bases in between. Germline loops: CDR1 SGHNT, CDR2 YYREEE (reference sequence).